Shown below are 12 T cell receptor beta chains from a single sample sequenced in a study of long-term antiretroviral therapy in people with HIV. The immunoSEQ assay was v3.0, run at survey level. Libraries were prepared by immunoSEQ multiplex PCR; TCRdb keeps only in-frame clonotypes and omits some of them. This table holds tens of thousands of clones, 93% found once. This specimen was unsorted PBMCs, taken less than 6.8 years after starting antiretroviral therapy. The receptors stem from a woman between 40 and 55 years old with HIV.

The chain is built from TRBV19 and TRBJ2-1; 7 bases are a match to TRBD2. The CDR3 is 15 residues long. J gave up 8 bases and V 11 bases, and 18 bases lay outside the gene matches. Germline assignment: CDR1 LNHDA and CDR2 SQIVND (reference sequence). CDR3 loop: CASAGQPLVVDEQFF. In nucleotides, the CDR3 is TGTGCCTCAGCGGGGCAGCCCCTAGTCGTCGATGAGCAGTTCTTC.

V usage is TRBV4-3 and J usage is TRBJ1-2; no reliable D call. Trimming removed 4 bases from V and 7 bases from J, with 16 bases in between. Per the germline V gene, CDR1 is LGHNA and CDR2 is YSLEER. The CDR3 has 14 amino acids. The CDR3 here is CASSPKISGSGYTF. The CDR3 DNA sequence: TGCGCCAGCAGCCCGAAAATTTCGGGTAGTGGCTACACCTTC.

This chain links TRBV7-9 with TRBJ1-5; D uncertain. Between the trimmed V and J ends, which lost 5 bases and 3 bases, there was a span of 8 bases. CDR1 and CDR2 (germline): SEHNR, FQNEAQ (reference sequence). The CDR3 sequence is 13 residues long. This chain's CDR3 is CASSGEFNQPQHF. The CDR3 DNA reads TGTGCCAGCAGCGGGGAATTCAATCAGCCCCAGCATTTT.

CDR3 nucleotide sequence: TGTGCCAGCAGTTTTAGGGGATCGGGCACTGAAGCTTTCTTT. Encoded protein: CASSFRGSGTEAFF. V is TRBV27 and J is TRBJ1-1, with D perhaps TRBD1 (5 bases). V lost 3 bases and J lost 4, with 12 bases in between. The CDR3 totals 14 residues. In germline, CDR1 is MNHEY, CDR2 SMNVEV (reference sequence).

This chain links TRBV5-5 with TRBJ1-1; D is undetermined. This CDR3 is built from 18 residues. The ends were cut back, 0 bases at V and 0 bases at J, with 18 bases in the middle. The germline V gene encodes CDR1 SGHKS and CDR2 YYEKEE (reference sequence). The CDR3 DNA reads TGTGCCAGCAGCTTGGCCACAGTGGCTACTGATATGAACACTGAAGCTTTCTTT. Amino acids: CASSLATVATDMNTEAFF.

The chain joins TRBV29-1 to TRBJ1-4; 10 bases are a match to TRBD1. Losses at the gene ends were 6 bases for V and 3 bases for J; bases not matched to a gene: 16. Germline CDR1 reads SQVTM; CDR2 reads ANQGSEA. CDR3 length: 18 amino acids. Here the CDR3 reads CSVTVTGGASWANEKLFF. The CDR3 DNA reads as TGCAGCGTGACGGTGACAGGGGGCGCGTCTTGGGCTAATGAAAAACTGTTTTTT.

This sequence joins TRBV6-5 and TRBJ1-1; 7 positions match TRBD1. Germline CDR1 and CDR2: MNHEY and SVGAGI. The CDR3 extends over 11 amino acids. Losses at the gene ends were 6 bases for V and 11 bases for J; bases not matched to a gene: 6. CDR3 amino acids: CASREGARAFF. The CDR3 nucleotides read TGTGCCAGCAGGGAGGGGGCGCGGGCTTTCTTT.

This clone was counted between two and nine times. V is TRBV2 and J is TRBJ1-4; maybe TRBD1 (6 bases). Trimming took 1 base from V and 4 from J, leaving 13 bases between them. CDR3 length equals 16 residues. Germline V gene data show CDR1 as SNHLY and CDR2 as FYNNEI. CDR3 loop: CASSEVRGTYNEKLFF. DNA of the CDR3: TGTGCCAGCAGTGAAGTGAGGGGGACCTATAATGAAAAACTGTTTTTT.

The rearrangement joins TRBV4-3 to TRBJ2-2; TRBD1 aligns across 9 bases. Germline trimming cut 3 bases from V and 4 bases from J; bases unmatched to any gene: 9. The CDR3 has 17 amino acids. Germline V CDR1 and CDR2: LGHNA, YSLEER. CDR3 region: CASSHDTGTGSTGELFF. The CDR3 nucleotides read TGCGCCAGCAGCCATGACACCGGGACAGGGTCCACCGGGGAGCTGTTTTTT.

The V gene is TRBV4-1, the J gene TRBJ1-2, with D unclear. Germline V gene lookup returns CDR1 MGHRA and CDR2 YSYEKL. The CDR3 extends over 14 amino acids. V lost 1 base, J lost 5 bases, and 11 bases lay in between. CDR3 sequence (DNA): TGCGCCAGCAGCCAAGTCGCGGCGTATTATGGCTACACCTTC. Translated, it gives CASSQVAAYYGYTF.

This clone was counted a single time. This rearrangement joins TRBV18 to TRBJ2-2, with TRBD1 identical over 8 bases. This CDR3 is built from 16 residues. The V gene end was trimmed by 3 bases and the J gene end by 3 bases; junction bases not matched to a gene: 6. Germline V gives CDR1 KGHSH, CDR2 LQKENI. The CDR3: CASSPYDRGYTGELFF. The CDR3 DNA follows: TGTGCCAGCTCACCGTATGACAGGGGTTACACCGGGGAGCTGTTTTTT.

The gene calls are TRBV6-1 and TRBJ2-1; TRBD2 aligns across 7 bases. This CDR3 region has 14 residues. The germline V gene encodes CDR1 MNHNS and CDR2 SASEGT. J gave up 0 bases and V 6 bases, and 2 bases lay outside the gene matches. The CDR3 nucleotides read TGTGCCAGCAGCCGGGGGGACTCCTACAATGAGCAGTTCTTC. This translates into CASSRGDSYNEQFF.